This T cell receptor (beta chain) was retrieved from a study of OX40 agonist ivuxolimab in advanced cancers. Study context: Patients were infused with ivuxolimab every 2 weeks at 0.01 to 10 mg/kg. Hepatocellular carcinoma, melanoma, renal cell or head and neck cancer occurred in dose-escalation patients. Study-wide points: Individuals who were partial responders at 0.1-3.0 mg/kg had clonal expansion that ranked among the lowest. A proportion of nonresponders additionally exhibited low normalized T-cell clonal expansion.

Here immunoSEQ multiplex PCR was the method, and the copy in TCRdb shows in-frame clones only, minus some. The sample includes some 28,000 clones, 90% of them seen just once. The CDR3 length is 15 residues. Germline assignment: CDR1 MRHNA and CDR2 SNTAGT. The germline V and J ends were trimmed by 0 bases and 4 bases, with 11 bases remaining between them. A remark on this clone: Its antigen remains unknown.

The chain couples TRBV6-4 to TRBJ2-3; D may be TRBD1 (6 bases). The TCR comes from an adult with an advanced solid tumor such as melanoma, head and neck, liver or kidney cancer. Here the sequenced sample was CD4+ or CD8+ T cells sorted from blood, taken in a trial of the OX40 agonist ivuxolimab. DNA of the CDR3: TGTGCCAGCAGTGACTCGACAGGCGCTTCAGATACGCAGTATTTT. Translation: CASSDSTGASDTQYF.